The 27 T cell receptor beta chains in this list originate from one sample, sequenced in a study of cytomegalovirus exposure and HLA in healthy donors. The PCR ran on 60 Vbeta and 13 Jbeta primers. Assay used: immunoSEQ multiplex PCR; TCRdb lists only in-frame clones, some missing. Of roughly 120,000 clones listed, around 69% are singletons. The specimen was PBMCs. These receptors all stem from a woman between 40 and 55 years old in good health and CMV-seropositive.

The chain uses TRBV9 and TRBJ2-7, with a possible D match to TRBD1 (6 bases). The CDR3 consists of 16 residues. Trimming removed 0 bases from V and 0 bases from J, with 13 bases in between. Germline V CDR1 and CDR2: SGDLS, YYNGEE. The chain's CDR3 is CASSVALATGSYEQYF. As DNA, the CDR3 is TGTGCCAGCAGCGTAGCCCTGGCGACAGGCTCCTACGAGCAGTACTTC. Using reference TRBV9 and TRBJ2-7 for the parts outside the CDR3, the full variable domain is DSGVTQTPKHLITATGQRVTLRCSPRSGDLSVYWYQQSLDQGLQFLIQYYNGEERAKGNILERFSAQQFPDLHSELNLSSLELGDSALYFCASSVALATGSYEQYFGPGTRLTVT.

The chain has TRBV12-5 and TRBJ1-5, with no clear D. This CDR3 region has 13 residues. Germline assignment: CDR1 LGHNT and CDR2 FRNRAP. Trimming took 3 bases from V and 1 from J, leaving 4 bases between them. DNA of the CDR3: TGTGCTAGTGGTTTTCTGAGCAATCAGCCCCAGCATTTT. Translation: CASGFLSNQPQHF.

This clone turned up a few times. The rearrangement uses TRBV5-4 and TRBJ2-1; possible D gene TRBD2, 6 bases. V lost 0 bases and J 0 bases, leaving 10 bases between the germline ends. In germline, CDR1 is SGHNT, CDR2 YYREEE (reference sequence). CDR3 length: 16 residues. This chain's CDR3 is CASSLDAGSSYNEQFF. CDR3 coding DNA: TGTGCCAGCAGCTTGGATGCGGGGAGCTCCTACAATGAGCAGTTCTTC.

V and J are TRBV5-1 and TRBJ2-7, with D perhaps matching TRBD1 (5 bases). Germline V gives CDR1 SGHRS, CDR2 YFSETQ. Between the trimmed V and J ends, which lost 1 base and 2 bases, there was a span of 10 bases. The CDR3 is 14 residues long. The CDR3 loop reads CASSLQQAPYEQYF. The CDR3 coding sequence is TGCGCCAGCAGCTTGCAACAGGCGCCCTACGAGCAGTACTTC.

J is TRBJ1-1 and V is TRBV19; D is uncertain. The CDR3 has 11 amino acids. Germline V gene data show CDR1 as LNHDA and CDR2 as SQIVND (reference sequence). V lost 9 bases, J lost 0 bases, and 5 bases lay in between. The CDR3: CASELNTEAFF. The CDR3 nucleotides read TGTGCCAGCGAGTTGAACACTGAAGCTTTCTTT.

The chain uses TRBV15 and TRBJ1-5; D might be TRBD1 (6 bases). The CDR3 extends over 16 amino acids. V lost 1 base, J lost 5 bases, and 15 bases lay in between. In germline, CDR1 is LNHNV, CDR2 YYDKDF (reference sequence). The CDR3 loop is CATSRGSATGYQPQHF. For the CDR3, the DNA is TGTGCCACCAGCAGAGGGTCAGCGACAGGTTATCAGCCCCAGCATTTT.

This clone appeared a few times. The CDR3 DNA sequence: TGTGCCAGCAGTTACTTACAGGGTGATTCACCCCTCCACTTT. Its protein product is CASSYLQGDSPLHF. This chain joins TRBV6-5 and TRBJ1-6; tentative D call: TRBD1 (6 bases). With 1 base removed from V and 8 bases from J, the gap between germline ends came to 9 bases. This CDR3 contains 14 residues. From germline, CDR1 is MNHEY and CDR2 SVGAGI.

V gene TRBV27 combines with J gene TRBJ1-2; tentatively, D is TRBD1 (6 bases). Trimming cost V 4 bases and J 4 bases, with 13 bases left between them. The CDR3 is 14 amino acids. The germline V gene has CDR1 MNHEY and CDR2 SMNVEV (reference sequence). CDR3 nucleotide sequence: TGTGCCAGCAGTTCCCAGGGGTTGGGCTATGGCTACACCTTC. Translated, it gives CASSSQGLGYGYTF.

The chain has TRBV7-9 and TRBJ1-1, with 7 bases matching TRBD1. The germline V gene has CDR1 SEHNR and CDR2 FQNEAQ (reference sequence). This CDR3 has 15 amino acids. V shed 3 bases, J shed 2 bases, and the junction held 6 bases outside the gene matches. The CDR3 DNA reads TGTGCCAGCAGCTTCTCGGGACAGATTAACACTGAAGCTTTCTTT. Amino acid sequence: CASSFSGQINTEAFF.

The chain uses TRBV19 and TRBJ1-5, with TRBD1 identical over 8 bases. The CDR3 spans 13 residues. V trimming: 5 bases; J trimming: 5 bases; junction bases outside the gene matches: 2. Germline V CDR1 and CDR2: LNHDA, SQIVND (reference sequence). The CDR3 spells CASSFRGHQPQHF. CDR3 nucleotide sequence: TGTGCCAGTAGTTTCAGGGGGCATCAGCCCCAGCATTTT.

This clone appeared a few times. The rearrangement joins TRBV4-3 to TRBJ2-1; a possible D gene is TRBD1 (6 bases). The germline V gene encodes CDR1 LGHNA and CDR2 YSLEER. Deletions cut 4 bases from V and 0 bases from J, with 10 bases between. The CDR3 spans 15 residues. CDR3 nucleotides: TGCGCCAGCAGCCGGACAGTTAGCTCCTACAATGAGCAGTTCTTC. Protein sequence: CASSRTVSSYNEQFF.

This clone was counted a few times. Other DNA sequences in this specimen translate into the identical CDR3. The chain carries TRBV2 and TRBJ1-5, with 8 bases matching TRBD1. The germline V gene has CDR1 SNHLY and CDR2 FYNNEI. The CDR3 runs 16 residues. J was trimmed by 0 bases and V by 6 bases; bases with no gene match: 7. This chain's CDR3 is CASSEGTGNSNQPQHF. CDR3 in DNA: TGTGCCAGCAGCGAGGGGACAGGAAATAGCAATCAGCCCCAGCATTTT.

This clone was recorded once. The chain uses TRBV7-9 and TRBJ1-2; D remains ambiguous. Germline CDR1 and CDR2: SEHNR and FQNEAQ (reference sequence). CDR3 length: 14 residues. Trimming stripped 1 base from V and 9 bases from J, with 15 bases between. In DNA form, the CDR3 reads TGTGCCAGCAGCTTAGGCGCGGCATCACTTCGCTACACCTTC. Translated: CASSLGAASLRYTF.

The CDR3 DNA sequence: TGTGCCAGCAGAGCCGACAGGTTCCTGACCACCTTC. Protein: CASRADRFLTTF. The chain carries TRBV2 and TRBJ1-2; D is possibly TRBD1 (6 bases). The germline V and J ends were trimmed by 6 bases and 13 bases, with 18 bases remaining between them. Germline CDR1 reads SNHLY; CDR2 reads FYNNEI. This CDR3 contains 12 residues.

The J gene is TRBJ2-7, the V gene TRBV7-8, with 7 bases lining up with TRBD1. CDR1 is SGHVS, CDR2 FQNEAQ, per germline. V trimming: 5 bases; J trimming: 3 bases; junction bases outside the gene matches: 7. The length of the CDR3 is 14 residues. The CDR3 protein is CASSLTGPLYEQYF. The CDR3 DNA sequence: TGTGCCAGCAGCCTGACAGGGCCCCTCTACGAGCAGTACTTC.

This rearrangement joins TRBV7-3 to TRBJ1-2; the match to TRBD1 covers 7 bases. The CDR3 is made up of 14 amino acids. CDR1 and CDR2 from the germline V gene are SGHTA and FQGTGA. The trim removed 5 bases at V and 2 bases at J, leaving 5 bases unmatched. In DNA form, the CDR3 reads TGTGCCAGCAGCCAGGGGACAGAGAACTATGGCTACACCTTC. Its translation is CASSQGTENYGYTF.

This clone was seen a handful of times. The chain employs TRBV11-2 and TRBJ2-3; D is ambiguous. The CDR3 totals 16 residues. Per germline, CDR1 SGHAT and CDR2 FQNNGV. V was clipped by 0 bases and J by 1 base, with 11 bases between them. CDR3 sequence: CASSLDRSRRTDTQYF. Written as DNA, the CDR3 is TGTGCCAGCAGCTTAGATAGGAGCAGACGCACAGATACGCAGTATTTT.

The chain combines TRBV4-2 with TRBJ1-2, with 7 bases fitting TRBD1. Per the germline V gene, CDR1 is LGHNA and CDR2 is YNFKEQ. This CDR3 contains 15 residues. V lost 3 bases to trimming and J lost 2 bases; unmatched junction nucleotides: 6. The CDR3 here is CASSHGGDSNYGYTF. The CDR3 DNA sequence: TGTGCCAGCAGCCACGGGGGGGACAGCAACTATGGCTACACCTTC.

The chain links TRBV5-1 to TRBJ1-1, with unresolved D. Germline CDR1 is SGHRS and CDR2 is YFSETQ. This CDR3 region has 13 residues. Trimming took 5 bases from V and 2 from J, leaving 10 bases between them. CDR3 DNA sequence: TGCGCCAGCAGTCTCGAGTCAAACACTGAAGCTTTCTTT. Its protein product is CASSLESNTEAFF.

This sequence joins TRBV7-2 and TRBJ1-2; D gene uncertain. The length of the CDR3 is 13 residues. Trimming pared 1 base from V and 6 bases from J, leaving 9 bases between. Germline lookup yields CDR1 SGHTA and CDR2 FQGNSA. The CDR3 region is CASSLEPPDGYTF. The CDR3 bases are TGTGCCAGCAGCTTAGAACCGCCGGATGGCTACACCTTC.

The chain links TRBV14 to TRBJ2-7; maybe TRBD1 (5 bases). Trimming shortened V by 4 bases and J by 6 bases, and 13 bases separated the two germline ends. The CDR3 totals 13 residues. Germline CDR1 reads SGHDN; CDR2 reads FVKESK. The CDR3 DNA reads as TGTGCCAGCAGCCCCTCCAGGGAAGGCGAGCAGTACTTC. It encodes CASSPSREGEQYF.

This clone was seen a few times. V is TRBV2 and J is TRBJ1-2; a possible D gene is TRBD1 (6 bases). Looked up from germline, CDR1 is SNHLY and CDR2 is FYNNEI. Trimming stripped 6 bases from V and 7 bases from J, with 24 bases between. The CDR3 covers 16 residues. The CDR3 region is CASSPPGPGVLRGYTF. CDR3 DNA sequence: TGTGCCAGCAGCCCGCCGGGGCCAGGGGTACTTCGTGGCTACACCTTC.

The chain links TRBV7-8 to TRBJ1-4; TRBD1 might be the D (5 bases). Germline CDR1 SGHVS, CDR2 FQNEAQ. CDR3 size: 15 residues. With 1 base removed from V and 8 bases from J, the gap between germline ends came to 14 bases. The CDR3 region has the DNA TGTGCCAGCAGCTTAGGTGGGGGGTTCGGGGAAAAACTGTTTTTT. It codes for CASSLGGGFGEKLFF. The whole variable domain, remainder taken from reference TRBV7-8 and TRBJ1-4, is GAGVSQSPRYKVAKRGQDVALRCDPISGHVSLFWYQQALGQGPEFLTYFQNEAQLDKSGLPSDRFFAERPEGSVSTLKIQRTQQEDSAVYLCASSLGGGFGEKLFFGSGTQLSVL.

The gene calls are TRBV2 and TRBJ1-2; 7 bases agree with TRBD1. This CDR3 contains 15 residues. Looked up from germline, CDR1 is SNHLY and CDR2 is FYNNEI. Unmatched junction bases numbered 13, after V lost 7 bases and J lost 5 bases. The CDR3 region is CASTTKVTGEYGYTF. The CDR3 DNA reads as TGTGCCAGCACTACGAAGGTCACAGGGGAGTATGGCTACACCTTC.

The V gene is TRBV27, the J gene TRBJ1-2; tentative D call: TRBD1 (6 bases). CDR1 and CDR2 from the germline V gene are MNHEY and SMNVEV (reference sequence). Trimming stripped 5 bases from V and 4 bases from J, with 11 bases between. The CDR3 is made up of 13 amino acids. CDR3 loop: CASSPQGPYGYTF. In nucleotides, the CDR3 is TGTGCCAGCAGTCCCCAGGGGCCCTATGGCTACACCTTC.

V usage is TRBV5-1 and J usage is TRBJ1-2, with 9 positions matching TRBD1. Germline-derived CDR1 and CDR2 are SGHRS and YFSETQ. Trimming removed 0 bases from V and 4 bases from J; junction bases left unmatched: 4. The CDR3 contains 15 residues. CDR3 region: CASSLATGGSYGYTF. CDR3 bases: TGCGCCAGCAGCTTGGCCACAGGGGGCAGCTATGGCTACACCTTC.

V and J are TRBV18 and TRBJ2-7; D may be TRBD2 (5 bases). The CDR3 is 14 amino acids. Trimming cost V 3 bases and J 6 bases, with 15 bases left between them. From germline, CDR1 is KGHSH and CDR2 LQKENI. The CDR3: CASSPDSSSSEQYF. The CDR3 DNA follows: TGTGCCAGCTCACCGGATTCGTCTAGCTCCGAGCAGTACTTC.